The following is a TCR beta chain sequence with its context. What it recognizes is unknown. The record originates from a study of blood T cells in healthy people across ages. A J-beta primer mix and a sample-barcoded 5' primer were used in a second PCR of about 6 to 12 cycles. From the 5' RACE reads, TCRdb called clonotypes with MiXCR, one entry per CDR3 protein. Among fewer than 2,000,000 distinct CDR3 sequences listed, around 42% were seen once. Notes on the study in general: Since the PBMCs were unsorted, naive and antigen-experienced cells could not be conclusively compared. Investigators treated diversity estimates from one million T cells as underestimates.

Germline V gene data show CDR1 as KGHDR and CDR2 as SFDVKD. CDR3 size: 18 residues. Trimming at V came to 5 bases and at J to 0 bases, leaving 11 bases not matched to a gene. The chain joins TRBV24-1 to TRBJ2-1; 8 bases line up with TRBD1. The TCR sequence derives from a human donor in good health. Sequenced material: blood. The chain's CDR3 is CATSAPTGDPSSYNEQFF. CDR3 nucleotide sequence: TGTGCCACCAGTGCCCCGACAGGGGACCCTAGCTCCTACAATGAGCAGTTCTTC.